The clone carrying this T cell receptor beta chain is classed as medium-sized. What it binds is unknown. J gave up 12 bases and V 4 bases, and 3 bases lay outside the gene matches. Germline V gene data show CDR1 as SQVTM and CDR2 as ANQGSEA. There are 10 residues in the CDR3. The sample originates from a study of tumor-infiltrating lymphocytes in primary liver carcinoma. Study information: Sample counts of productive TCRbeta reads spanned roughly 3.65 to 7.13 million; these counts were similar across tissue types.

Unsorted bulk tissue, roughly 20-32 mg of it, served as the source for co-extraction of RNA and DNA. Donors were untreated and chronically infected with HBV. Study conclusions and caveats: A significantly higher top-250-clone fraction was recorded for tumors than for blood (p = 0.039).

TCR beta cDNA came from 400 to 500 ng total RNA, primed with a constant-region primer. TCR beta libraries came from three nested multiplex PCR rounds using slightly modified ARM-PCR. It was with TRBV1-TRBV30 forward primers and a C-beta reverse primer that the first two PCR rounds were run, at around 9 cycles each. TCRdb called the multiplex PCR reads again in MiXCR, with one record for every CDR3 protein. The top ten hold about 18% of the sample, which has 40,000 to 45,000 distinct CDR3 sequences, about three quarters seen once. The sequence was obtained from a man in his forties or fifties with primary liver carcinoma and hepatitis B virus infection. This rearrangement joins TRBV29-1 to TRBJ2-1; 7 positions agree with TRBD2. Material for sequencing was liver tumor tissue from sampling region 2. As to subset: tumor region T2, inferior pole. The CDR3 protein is CSVGEGGQFF. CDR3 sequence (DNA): TGCAGCGTTGGGGAGGGAGGGCAGTTCTTC.